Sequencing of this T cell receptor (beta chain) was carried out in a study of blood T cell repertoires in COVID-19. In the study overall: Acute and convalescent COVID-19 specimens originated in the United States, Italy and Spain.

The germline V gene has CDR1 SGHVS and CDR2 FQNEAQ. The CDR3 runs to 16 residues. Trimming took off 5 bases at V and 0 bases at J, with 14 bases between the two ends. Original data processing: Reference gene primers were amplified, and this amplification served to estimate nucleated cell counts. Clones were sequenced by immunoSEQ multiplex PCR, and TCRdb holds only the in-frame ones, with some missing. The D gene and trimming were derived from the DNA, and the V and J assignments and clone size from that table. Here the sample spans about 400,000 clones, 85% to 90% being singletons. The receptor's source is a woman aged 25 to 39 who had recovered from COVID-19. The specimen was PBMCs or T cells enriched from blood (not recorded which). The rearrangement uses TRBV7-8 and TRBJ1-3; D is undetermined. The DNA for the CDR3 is TGTGCCAGCAGCCTCCAAGGACTGAACTCTGGAAACACCATATATTTT. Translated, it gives CASSLQGLNSGNTIYF.